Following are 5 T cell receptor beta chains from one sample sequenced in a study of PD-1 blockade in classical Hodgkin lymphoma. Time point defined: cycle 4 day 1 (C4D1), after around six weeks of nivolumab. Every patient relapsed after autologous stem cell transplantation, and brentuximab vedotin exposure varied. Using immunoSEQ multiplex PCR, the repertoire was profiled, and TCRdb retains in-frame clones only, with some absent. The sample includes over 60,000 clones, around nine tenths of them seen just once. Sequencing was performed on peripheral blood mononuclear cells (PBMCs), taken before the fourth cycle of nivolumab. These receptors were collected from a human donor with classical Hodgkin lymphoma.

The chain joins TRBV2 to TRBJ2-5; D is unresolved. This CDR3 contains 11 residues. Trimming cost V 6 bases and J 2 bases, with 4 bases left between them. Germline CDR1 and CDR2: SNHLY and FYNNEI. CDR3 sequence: CASRGQETQYF. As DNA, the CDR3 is TGTGCCAGCAGGGGGCAAGAGACCCAGTACTTC.

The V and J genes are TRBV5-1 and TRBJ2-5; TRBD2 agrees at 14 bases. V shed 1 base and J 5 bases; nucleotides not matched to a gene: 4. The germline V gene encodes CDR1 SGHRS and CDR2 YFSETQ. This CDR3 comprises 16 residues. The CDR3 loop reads CASSLYRLAGGETQYF. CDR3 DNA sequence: TGCGCCAGCAGCTTGTACAGACTAGCGGGAGGGGAGACCCAGTACTTC.

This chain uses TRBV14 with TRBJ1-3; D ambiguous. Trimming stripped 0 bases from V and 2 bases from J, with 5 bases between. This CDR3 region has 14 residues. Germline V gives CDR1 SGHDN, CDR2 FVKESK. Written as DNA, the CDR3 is TGTGCCAGCAGCCAAGAGGTACCTGGAAACACCATATATTTT. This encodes CASSQEVPGNTIYF.

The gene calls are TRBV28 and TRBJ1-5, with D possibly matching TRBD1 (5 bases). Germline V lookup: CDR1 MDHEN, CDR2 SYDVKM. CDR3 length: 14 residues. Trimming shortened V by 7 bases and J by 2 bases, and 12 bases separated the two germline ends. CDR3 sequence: CASTEETGNQPQHF. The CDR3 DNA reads TGTGCCAGCACCGAAGAGACAGGCAATCAGCCCCAGCATTTT.

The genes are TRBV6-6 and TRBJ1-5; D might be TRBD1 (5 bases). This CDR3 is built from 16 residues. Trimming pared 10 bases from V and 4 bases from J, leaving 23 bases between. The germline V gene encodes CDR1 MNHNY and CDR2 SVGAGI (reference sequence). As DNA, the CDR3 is TGTGCCACCGAAAACCGGGACGCCGCTAATAATCAGCCCCAGCATTTT. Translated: CATENRDAANNQPQHF.